This T cell receptor (beta chain) derives from a study of T cell responses to AZD1222 COVID-19 vaccine. This clone has a single count. What it binds is not known. The CDR3 is 12 residues long. Trimming stripped 2 bases from V and 7 bases from J, with 8 bases between. From germline, CDR1 is MNHEY and CDR2 SVGAGI. Study observations and caveats: Clonal diversity was possibly underestimated, and white British individuals and females predominated among donors. There were repertoire samples only from the period after the peak T cell response. Reports indicate that nearly half of spike-specific TCRs are directed at unmutated variant regions.

Here immunoSEQ multiplex PCR was the method, and the copy in TCRdb shows in-frame clones only, minus some. Of around 67,000 clones in the sample, roughly 89% were seen once. This sequence originates from an adult in good health. The rearrangement joins TRBV6-5 to TRBJ1-1; no clear D gene. The input for sequencing was peripheral blood, taken on day 0 of AZD1222 vaccination. CDR3 region: CASSYVGLEAFF. In nucleotides, the CDR3 is TGTGCCAGCAGTTACGTGGGTCTTGAAGCTTTCTTT.